This T cell receptor beta chain was obtained from a study of blood T cell repertoires in COVID-19. In the source study's methods: Using reference gene primer amplification, nucleated cell counts were estimated. The assay was immunoSEQ multiplex PCR, and TCRdb's table has in-frame clones only and misses some. D and trimming come from the DNA, and the V and J calls and clone size come from that table. The profile shows some 400,000 clones, 80% to 90% of them singletons. The CDR3 spans 14 residues. Germline V gene lookup returns CDR1 WSHSY and CDR2 SAAADI. The ends were cut back, 3 bases at V and 0 bases at J, with 8 bases in the middle.

V and J are TRBV10-2 and TRBJ1-2; D perhaps matches TRBD1 (5 bases). The sequence derives from a young man who had recovered from COVID-19. Sequencing was done on a sample of PBMCs or T cells enriched from blood (not recorded which). The CDR3 nucleotides are TGCGCCAGCAGTGAAGACAGAACTAACTATGGCTACACCTTC. This codes for CASSEDRTNYGYTF.